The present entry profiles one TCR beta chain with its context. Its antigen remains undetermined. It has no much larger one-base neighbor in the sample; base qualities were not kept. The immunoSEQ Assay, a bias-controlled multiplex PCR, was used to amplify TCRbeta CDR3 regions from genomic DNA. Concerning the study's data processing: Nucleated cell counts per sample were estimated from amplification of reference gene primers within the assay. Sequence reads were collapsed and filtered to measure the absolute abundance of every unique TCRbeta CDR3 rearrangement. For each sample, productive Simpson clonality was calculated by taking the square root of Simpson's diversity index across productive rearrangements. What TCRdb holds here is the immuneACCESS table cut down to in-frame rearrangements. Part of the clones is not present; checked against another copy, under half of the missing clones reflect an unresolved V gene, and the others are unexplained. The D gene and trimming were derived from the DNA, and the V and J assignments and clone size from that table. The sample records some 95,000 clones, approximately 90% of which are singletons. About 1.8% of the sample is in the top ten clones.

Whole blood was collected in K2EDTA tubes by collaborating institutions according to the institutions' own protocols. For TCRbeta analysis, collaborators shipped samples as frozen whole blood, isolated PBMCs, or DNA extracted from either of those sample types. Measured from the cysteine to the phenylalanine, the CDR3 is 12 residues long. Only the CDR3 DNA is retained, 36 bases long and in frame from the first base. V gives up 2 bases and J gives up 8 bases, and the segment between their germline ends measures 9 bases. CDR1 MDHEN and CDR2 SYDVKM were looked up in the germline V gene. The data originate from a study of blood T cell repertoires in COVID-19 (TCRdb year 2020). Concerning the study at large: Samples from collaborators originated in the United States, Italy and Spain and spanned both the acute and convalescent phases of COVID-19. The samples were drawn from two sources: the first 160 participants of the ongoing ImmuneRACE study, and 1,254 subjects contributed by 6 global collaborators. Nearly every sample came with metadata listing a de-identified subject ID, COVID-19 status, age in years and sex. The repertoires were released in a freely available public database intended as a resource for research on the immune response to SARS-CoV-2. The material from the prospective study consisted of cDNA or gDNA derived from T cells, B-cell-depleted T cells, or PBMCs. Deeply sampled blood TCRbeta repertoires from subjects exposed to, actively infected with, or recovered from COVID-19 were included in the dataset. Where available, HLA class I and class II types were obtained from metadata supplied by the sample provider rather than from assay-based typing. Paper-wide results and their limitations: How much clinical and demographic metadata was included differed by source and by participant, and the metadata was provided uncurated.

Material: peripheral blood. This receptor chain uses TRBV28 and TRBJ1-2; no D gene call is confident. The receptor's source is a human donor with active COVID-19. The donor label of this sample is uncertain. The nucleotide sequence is TGTGCCAGCAGTTTAGCCCCGGTCGGCTACACCTTC. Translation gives CASSLAPVGYTF.